This TCR beta chain was retrieved from a study of CD8 T cells in ankylosing spondylitis. Ten or more counts support this clonotype. No antigen is known for it. Broader study findings: It was reported that disease-linked clones were significantly enriched in matched ankylosing spondylitis synovial fluid. Relatively rare in peripheral blood, disease-linked clones were also CD8+. Eight or nine highly homologous variants made up a TCR beta motif that seemed to typify ankylosing spondylitis blood.

MiXCR, applied by TCRdb to the 5' RACE reads, yields one record per CDR3 protein. The table includes roughly 250,000 distinct CDR3 sequences, approximately 9% detected once. Sequencing input: blood, either unsorted or a sorted T cell fraction (not recorded which). The sequence came from a male donor with ankylosing spondylitis or in good health (not recorded which).

CDR3 DNA sequence: TGCGCCAGCAGCTTTCGACCCGGGACAGGACTCTCTGGGGCCAACGTCCTGACTTTC. Protein sequence: CASSFRPGTGLSGANVLTF. V gene TRBV5-1 combines with J gene TRBJ2-6, with 8 bases that match TRBD1. This CDR3 contains 19 residues. CDR1 and CDR2 from the germline V gene are SGHRS and YFSETQ. Trimming removed 2 bases from V and 0 bases from J; junction bases left unmatched: 10.